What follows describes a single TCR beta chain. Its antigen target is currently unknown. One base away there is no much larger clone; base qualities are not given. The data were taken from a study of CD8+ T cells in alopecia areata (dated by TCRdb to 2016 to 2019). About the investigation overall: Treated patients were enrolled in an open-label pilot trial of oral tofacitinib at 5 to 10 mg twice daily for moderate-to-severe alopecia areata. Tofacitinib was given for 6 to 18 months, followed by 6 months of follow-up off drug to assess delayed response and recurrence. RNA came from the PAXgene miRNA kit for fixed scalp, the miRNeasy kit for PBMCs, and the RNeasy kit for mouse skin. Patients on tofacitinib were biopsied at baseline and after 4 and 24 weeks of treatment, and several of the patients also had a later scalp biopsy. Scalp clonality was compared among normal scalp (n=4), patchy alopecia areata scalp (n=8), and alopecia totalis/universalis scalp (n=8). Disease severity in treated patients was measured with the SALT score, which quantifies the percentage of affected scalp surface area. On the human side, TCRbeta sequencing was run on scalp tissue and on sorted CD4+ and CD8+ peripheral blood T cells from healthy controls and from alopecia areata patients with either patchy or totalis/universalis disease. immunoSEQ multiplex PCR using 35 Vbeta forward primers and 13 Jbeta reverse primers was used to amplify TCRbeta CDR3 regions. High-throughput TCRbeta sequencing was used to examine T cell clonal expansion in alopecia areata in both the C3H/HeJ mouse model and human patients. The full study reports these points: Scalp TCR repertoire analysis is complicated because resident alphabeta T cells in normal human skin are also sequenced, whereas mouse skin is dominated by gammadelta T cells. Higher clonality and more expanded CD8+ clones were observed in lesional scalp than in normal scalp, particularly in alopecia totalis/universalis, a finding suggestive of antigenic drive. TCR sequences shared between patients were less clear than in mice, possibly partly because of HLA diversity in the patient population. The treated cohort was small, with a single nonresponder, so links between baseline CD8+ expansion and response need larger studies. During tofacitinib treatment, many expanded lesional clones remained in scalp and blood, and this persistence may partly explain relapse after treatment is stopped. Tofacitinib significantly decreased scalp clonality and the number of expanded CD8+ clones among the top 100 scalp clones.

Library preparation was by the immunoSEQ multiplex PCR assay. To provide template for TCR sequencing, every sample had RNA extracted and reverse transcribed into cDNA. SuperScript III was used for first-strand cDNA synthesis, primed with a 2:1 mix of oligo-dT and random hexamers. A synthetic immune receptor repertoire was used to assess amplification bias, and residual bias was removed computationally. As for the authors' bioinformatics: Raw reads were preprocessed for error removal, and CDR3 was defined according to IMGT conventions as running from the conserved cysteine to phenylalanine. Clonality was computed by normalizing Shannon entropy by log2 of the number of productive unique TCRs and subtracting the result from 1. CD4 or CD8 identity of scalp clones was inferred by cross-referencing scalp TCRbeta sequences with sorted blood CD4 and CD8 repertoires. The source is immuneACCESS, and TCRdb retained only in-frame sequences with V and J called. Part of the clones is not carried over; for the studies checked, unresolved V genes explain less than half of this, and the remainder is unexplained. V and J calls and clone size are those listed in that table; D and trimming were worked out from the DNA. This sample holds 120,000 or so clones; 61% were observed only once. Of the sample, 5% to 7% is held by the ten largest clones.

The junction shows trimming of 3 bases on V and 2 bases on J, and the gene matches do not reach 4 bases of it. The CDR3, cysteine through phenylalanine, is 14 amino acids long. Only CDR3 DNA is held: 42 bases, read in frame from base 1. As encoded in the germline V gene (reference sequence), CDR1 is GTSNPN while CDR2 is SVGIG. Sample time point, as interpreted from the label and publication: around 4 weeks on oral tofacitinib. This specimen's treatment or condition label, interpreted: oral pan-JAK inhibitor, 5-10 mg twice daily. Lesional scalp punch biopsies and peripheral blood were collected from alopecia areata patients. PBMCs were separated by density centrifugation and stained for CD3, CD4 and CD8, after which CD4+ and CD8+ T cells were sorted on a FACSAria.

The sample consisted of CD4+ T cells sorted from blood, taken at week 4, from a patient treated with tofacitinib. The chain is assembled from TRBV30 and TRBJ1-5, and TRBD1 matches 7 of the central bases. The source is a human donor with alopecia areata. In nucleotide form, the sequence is TGTGCCTGGAGCCAGGGGGGACGCAATCAGCCCCAGCATTTT. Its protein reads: CAWSQGGRNQPQHF.